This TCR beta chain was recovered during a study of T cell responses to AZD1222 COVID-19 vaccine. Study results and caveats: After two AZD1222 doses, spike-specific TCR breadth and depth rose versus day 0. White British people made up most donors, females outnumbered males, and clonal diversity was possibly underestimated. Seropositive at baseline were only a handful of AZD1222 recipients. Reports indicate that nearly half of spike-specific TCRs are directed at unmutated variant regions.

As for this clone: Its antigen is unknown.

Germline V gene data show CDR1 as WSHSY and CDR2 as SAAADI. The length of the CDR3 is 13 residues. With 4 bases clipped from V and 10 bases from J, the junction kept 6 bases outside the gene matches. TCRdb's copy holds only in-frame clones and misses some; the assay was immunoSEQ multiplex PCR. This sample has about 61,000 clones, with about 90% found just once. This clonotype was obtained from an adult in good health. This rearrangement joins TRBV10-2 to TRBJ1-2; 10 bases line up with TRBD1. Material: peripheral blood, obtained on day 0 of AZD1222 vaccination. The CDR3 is CASSGSGTGAYTF. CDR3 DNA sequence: TGCGCCAGCAGTGGGTCCGGGACAGGGGCCTACACCTTC.